This T cell receptor (beta chain) derives from a study of Ad26.COV2.S vaccination and SARS-CoV-2 variants (dated by TCRdb to about 2021). Turning to the overall study: Vaccine-arm donors were drawn from COV1001, a multicentre, randomized, double-blind, placebo-controlled phase I-IIa trial of Ad26.COV2.S in healthy adults. Blinding of investigators to trial group allocation was maintained during experiments and outcome assessment. TCRbeta repertoire sequencing served as the tool for gauging how specific and how broad the SARS-CoV-2-reactive T cell receptors were following Ad26.COV2.S vaccination. The TCR-sequenced set comprised around 32 samples: about 19 Ad26.COV2.S vaccine recipients, 5 placebo recipients and 8 SARS-CoV-2 convalescent individuals. Trial participants were randomized into five groups of five, in which low-dose or high-dose Ad26.COV2.S was given once or twice, or placebo was given on both occasions. Dosing of Ad26.COV2.S was intramuscular, at either 5x10^10 or 1x10^11 viral particles, delivered as one shot or as two shots spaced 56 days apart.

The V and J ends are trimmed by 2 bases and 8 bases, leaving 9 bases between them. The CDR3 starts with the cysteine, ends with the phenylalanine, and has 12 residues. Only the CDR3 DNA is retained, 36 bases long and in frame from the first base. The immunoSEQ Assay was the method used to sequence TCRbeta CDR3 regions. After extraction, genomic DNA underwent amplification by bias-controlled multiplex PCR, followed by high-throughput sequencing. The source study handled its data this way. To quantify the absolute abundance of each unique TCRbeta CDR3 region, sequences were collapsed and filtered. T cell fraction was estimated by normalizing TCRbeta template counts to usable DNA, with usable DNA measured through amplification of reference genes found in all nucleated cells. Repertoire TCRs were annotated as SARS-CoV-2-specific when V gene, CDR3 amino acid sequence and J gene were exactly matched to a known reactive TCR set. The reference SARS-CoV-2 TCR set was obtained from MIRA and was filtered for enrichment in COVID-19-positive ImmuneCODE repertoires, whereby public or cross-reactive TCRs were removed. Using the MIRA antigens, annotated TCRs were further analysed by specific ORF or by position within an ORF. Breadth was defined as annotated unique rearrangements over total unique productive rearrangements; depth was the summed frequency of those rearrangements. Two-sided Wilcoxon rank-sum tests were used to compare TCR breadth between groups. This immuneACCESS table, as held by TCRdb, lists in-frame sequences with V and J called but not all clones. Of the missing ones, under half trace to an unresolved V gene in checked studies; the others have no known cause. That table is the source of V, J and clone size, and D and trimming were worked out from the DNA. This sample has a few hundred thousand clones in its table, and around 82% of those were observed once. In total, the top ten clones hold about 8% of the sample.

A note on this clone: The antigen it recognizes is unknown. One base away there is no much larger clone; base qualities are not given.

The paper as a whole reports these results and caveats: The study was not powered for comparison of responses between vaccine doses or regimens. Spike-specific TCR breadth was higher in Ad26.COV2.S recipients than in placebo recipients (P = 0.0014). Comparable non-spike TCR breadth was observed between vaccine and placebo recipients, consistent with only spike being contained in the vaccine. The authors noted that the TCR breadth and depth analyses may have underestimated total T cell responses. After vaccination, substantial breadth of spike-specific CD8+ and CD4+ T cell responses was reported.

The label giving this sample's treatment or condition can be read as: about 20 received Ad26.COV2.S at low or high dose, single or two shots; several received placebo; per-sample allocation not given. Repertoires of vaccine and placebo recipients were sequenced from samples collected on day 63 after the first injection. In Cohort 1b, about 25 adults aged 18-55 years were enrolled at a single site in Boston, USA, between 29 July and 7 August 2020. Ad26.COV2.S was a replication-incompetent adenovirus type 26 vector expressing a prefusion-stabilized SARS-CoV-2 spike protein from the original Wuhan strain.

The sequence was collected from a person between 18 and 65 years old who received the Ad26.COV2.S COVID-19 vaccine or a placebo. In this chain, TRBV12-3 or TRBV12-4 is recombined with TRBJ1-1; D gene: possibly TRBD1, on 5 matching bases. The sequencing here drew on peripheral blood, taken in a trial of Ad26.COV2.S vaccine versus placebo. The CDR3 corresponds to CASSLMTAEAFF. The nucleotide sequence is TGTGCCAGCAGTTTAATGACAGCCGAAGCTTTCTTT.